This T cell receptor beta chain was captured by sequencing in a study of blood T cell repertoires in COVID-19. On the study more broadly: The United States, Italy and Spain supplied acute and convalescent COVID-19 samples. Sources were T cells, B-cell-depleted T cells, or PBMCs; the material itself was cDNA or gDNA.

How the authors handled the data: Amplification of reference gene primers provided the estimated nucleated cell counts. Here immunoSEQ multiplex PCR was the method, and the copy in TCRdb shows in-frame clones only, minus some. That table gives V, J and clone size, and the DNA gave D and trimming. Of about 73,000 clones in the sample, about 80% are singletons; the top ten hold around 30%. This clone ranks as medium-sized. V lost 1 base to trimming and J lost 14 bases, with 15 bases between them. The CDR3 is made up of 14 amino acids. Germline CDR1 is SGHDN and CDR2 is FVKESK. The chain links TRBV14 to TRBJ1-6, with D unclear. This sequence originates from a human donor in a cohort sampled during active COVID-19. The sample consisted of peripheral blood. The CDR3 loop reads CASSQGARSSTLHF. The CDR3 DNA reads TGTGCCAGCAGCCAAGGCGCTCGATCATCCACCCTCCACTTT.